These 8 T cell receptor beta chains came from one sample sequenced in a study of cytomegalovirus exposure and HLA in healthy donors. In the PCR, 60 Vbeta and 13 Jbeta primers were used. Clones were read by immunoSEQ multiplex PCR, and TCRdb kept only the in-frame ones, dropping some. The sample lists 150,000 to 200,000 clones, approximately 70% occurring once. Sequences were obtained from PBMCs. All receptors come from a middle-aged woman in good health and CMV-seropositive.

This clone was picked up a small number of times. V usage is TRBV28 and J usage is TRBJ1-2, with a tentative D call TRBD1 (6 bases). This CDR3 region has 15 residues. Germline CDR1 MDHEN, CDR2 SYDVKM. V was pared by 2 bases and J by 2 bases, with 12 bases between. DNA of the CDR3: TGTGCCAGCAGTTTAGATTCGACAGGCAACTATGGCTACACCTTC. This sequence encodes CASSLDSTGNYGYTF.

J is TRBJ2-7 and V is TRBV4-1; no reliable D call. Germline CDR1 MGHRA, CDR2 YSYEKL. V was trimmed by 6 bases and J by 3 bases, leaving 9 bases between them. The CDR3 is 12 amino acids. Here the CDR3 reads CASSLPGYEQYF. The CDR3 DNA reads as TGCGCCAGCAGTCTTCCGGGCTACGAGCAGTACTTC.

The CDR3, as DNA: TGTGCCAGCAGTACCTTTGGGACAGACACAGATACGCAGTATTTT. This gives the protein CASSTFGTDTDTQYF. This chain joins TRBV6-6 and TRBJ2-3, with 7 bases that match TRBD1. After removal of 5 bases from V and 2 bases from J, the junction contained 7 bases not matched to a gene. CDR1 is MNHNY, CDR2 SVGAGI, per germline (reference sequence). This CDR3 is built from 15 residues.

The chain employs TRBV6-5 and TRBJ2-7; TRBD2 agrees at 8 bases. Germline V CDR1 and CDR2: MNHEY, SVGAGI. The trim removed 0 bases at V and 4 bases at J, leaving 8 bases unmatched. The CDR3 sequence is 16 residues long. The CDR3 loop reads CASSYSFAGGGYEQYF. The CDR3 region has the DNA TGTGCCAGCAGTTACTCTTTTGCGGGGGGCGGATACGAGCAGTACTTC.

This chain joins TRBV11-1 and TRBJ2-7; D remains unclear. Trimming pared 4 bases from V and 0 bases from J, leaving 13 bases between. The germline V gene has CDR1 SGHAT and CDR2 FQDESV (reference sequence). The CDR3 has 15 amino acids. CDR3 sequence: CASSYDPVNSYEQYF. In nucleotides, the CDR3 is TGTGCCAGCAGCTACGATCCGGTAAACTCCTACGAGCAGTACTTC.

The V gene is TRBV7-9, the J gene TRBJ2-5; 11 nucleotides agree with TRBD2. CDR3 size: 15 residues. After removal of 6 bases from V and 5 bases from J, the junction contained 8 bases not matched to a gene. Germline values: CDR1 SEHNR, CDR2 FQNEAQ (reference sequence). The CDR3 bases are TGTGCCAGCAGTCCAGATTTAGCGGGAGGGGAGACCCAGTACTTC. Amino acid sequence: CASSPDLAGGETQYF.

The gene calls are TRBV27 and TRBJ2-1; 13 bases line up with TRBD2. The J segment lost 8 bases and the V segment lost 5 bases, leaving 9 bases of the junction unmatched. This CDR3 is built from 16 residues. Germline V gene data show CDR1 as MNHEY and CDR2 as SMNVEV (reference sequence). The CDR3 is CASSPTSGGADYEQFF. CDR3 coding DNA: TGTGCCAGCAGTCCTACTAGCGGGGGGGCCGACTATGAGCAGTTCTTC.

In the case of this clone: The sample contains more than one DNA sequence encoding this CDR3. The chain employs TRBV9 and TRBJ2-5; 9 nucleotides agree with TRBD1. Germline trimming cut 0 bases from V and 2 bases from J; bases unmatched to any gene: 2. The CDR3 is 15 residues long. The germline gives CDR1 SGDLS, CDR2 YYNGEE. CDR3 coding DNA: TGTGCCAGCAGCGTAGCAGGGACAGGGCAAGAGACCCAGTACTTC. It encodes CASSVAGTGQETQYF.